A selection of T cell receptor beta chains follows, all from one sample in a study of blood T cells in healthy people across ages. Each CDR3 protein gets one entry after TCRdb re-called the 5' RACE reads with MiXCR. The sample records some 1,000,000 distinct CDR3 sequences, under 30% being singletons. The same specimen was also included in a second study, on T cells of mothers and their children.

Input material: blood. The receptor source for this set is a girl aged 2 to 10 in good health. CDR3s include the opening cysteine and the closing phenylalanine or tryptophan. The D gene is left open where the match is weak. Some rows have no size entry. The others give once, few or many, or a class for an expanded clone.

d_call j_call v_call clone_size cdr3_aa cdr3_nt
- TRBJ2-7 TRBV12-3/TRBV12-4 - CACSSTTGQTPSYEQYF TGTGCCTGCAGTAGTACAACCGGACAGACGCCCTCCTACGAGCAGTACTTC
TRBD1 TRBJ2-7 TRBV7-9 - CASSLVGTGEYEQYF TGTGCCAGCAGCTTAGTCGGGACAGGGGAATACGAGCAGTACTTC
- TRBJ1-4 TRBV4-1 - CASRSLTTNEKLFF TGCGCCAGCAGATCCCTTACGACTAATGAAAAACTGTTTTTT
- TRBJ1-2 TRBV7-3 few CASSLSSNTGDGYTF TGTGCCAGCAGCCTGAGCAGTAATACGGGTGATGGCTACACCTTC
TRBD2 TRBJ2-5 TRBV6-1 - CASAAEALAGLQETQYF TGCGCCAGCGCCGCGGAGGCCCTAGCGGGTCTCCAAGAGACCCAGTACTTC
- TRBJ1-2 TRBV4-1 few CASSQEVSLNYGYTF TGCGCCAGCAGCCAAGAAGTCTCCTTAAACTATGGCTACACCTTC
- TRBJ2-5 TRBV7-2 few CASSPRALETQYF TGTGCCAGCAGCCCGCGGGCCCTGGAGACCCAGTACTTC
- TRBJ2-3 TRBV12-3/TRBV12-4 - CASGVRGDTQYF TGTGCCAGCGGGGTCAGAGGGGATACGCAGTATTTT
TRBD1 TRBJ1-3 TRBV9 few CASSVGTGSGNTIYF TGTGCCAGCAGCGTAGGGACAGGCTCTGGAAACACCATATATTTT
TRBD1 TRBJ1-5 TRBV12-3/TRBV12-4 few CASSSDRGLNQPQHF TGTGCCAGCAGTTCAGACAGGGGGCTTAATCAGCCCCAGCATTTT
TRBD1 TRBJ1-1 TRBV6-5 few CASSYGRGPEAFF TGTGCCAGCAGTTACGGGAGGGGGCCTGAAGCTTTCTTT
- TRBJ1-3 TRBV7-2 few CASSRDQLSGNTIYF TGTGCCAGCAGCAGGGATCAACTCTCTGGAAACACCATATATTTT
- TRBJ1-5 TRBV6-1 - CASSEDNQPQHF TGTGCCAGCAGTGAAGACAATCAGCCCCAGCATTTT
TRBD2 TRBJ2-1 TRBV7-9 few CASSLYAGDNEQFF TGTGCCAGCAGCTTGTATGCGGGAGACAATGAGCAGTTCTTC
TRBD1 TRBJ1-5 TRBV2 - CASSGQDNRGNQPQHF TGTGCCAGCAGCGGACAGGACAATAGGGGTAATCAGCCCCAGCATTTT
- TRBJ2-1 TRBV5-1 - CASSMDAEAEQFF TGCGCCAGCAGCATGGACGCGGAGGCTGAGCAGTTCTTC
- TRBJ2-5 TRBV11-2 - CASSLALGRETQYF TGTGCCAGCAGCTTAGCTCTGGGGCGGGAGACCCAGTACTTC
- TRBJ2-2 TRBV29-1 few CSVEAMTASTGELFF TGCAGCGTTGAAGCCATGACAGCCAGCACCGGGGAGCTGTTTTTT
TRBD2 TRBJ2-3 TRBV7-2 many CASSLVAGDTDTQYF TGTGCCAGCAGCTTAGTAGCGGGAGACACAGATACGCAGTATTTT
- TRBJ2-7 TRBV12-3/TRBV12-4 few CASSIRGDHSYEQYF TGTGCCAGCAGTATCCGCGGTGACCATTCCTACGAGCAGTACTTC
- TRBJ2-7 TRBV4-2 few CASSQDKRQGGGEQYF TGTGCCAGCAGCCAAGATAAACGCCAAGGGGGAGGCGAGCAGTACTTC
- TRBJ2-1 TRBV28 few CASSPQDGNEQFF TGTGCCAGCAGTCCCCAGGACGGCAATGAGCAGTTCTTC